A single sample is the source of the 6 T cell receptor beta chains below, sequenced in a study of blood T cell repertoires in COVID-19 (dated by TCRdb to the early 2020s). The library relied on the immunoSEQ multiplex PCR assay. TCRdb provides this immuneACCESS table in a form limited to in-frame rearrangements. Some clones are lacking; in checked studies, under half of them reflect an unresolved V gene, and why the rest are absent is not known. In all, the sample holds about 160,000 clones, and about nine tenths of those were seen once. The top ten constitute around 4.6% of the sample. Sequencing was done on a sample of peripheral blood. The source is a man younger than 40 with COVID-19, enrolled during active disease.

J is TRBJ2-3 and V is TRBV7-2, with 9 bases that match TRBD2. Germline lookup yields CDR1 SGHTA and CDR2 FQGNSA. This CDR3 is built from 15 residues. The V gene end was trimmed by 1 base and the J gene end by 4 bases; junction bases not matched to a gene: 3. The CDR3 region is CASSLVQRGADTQYF. The CDR3 region has the DNA TGTGCCAGCAGCTTAGTGCAGCGGGGGGCAGATACGCAGTATTTT.

The chain carries TRBV19 and TRBJ1-1; tentatively, D is TRBD1 (6 bases). Trimming removed 5 bases at V and 5 bases at J, with 21 bases between. The germline gives CDR1 LNHDA, CDR2 SQIVND (reference sequence). The CDR3 contains 16 residues. The CDR3 bases are TGTGCCAGTAGTGTCGACAGGTCCCTCCTTGGGACTGAAGCTTTCTTT. Protein product: CASSVDRSLLGTEAFF.

The CDR3 coding sequence is TGTGCCAGCAGTTGGGACTCTTACAATGAGCAGTTCTTC. Translated: CASSWDSYNEQFF. The chain carries TRBV12-3 or TRBV12-4 and TRBJ2-1, with D maybe TRBD2 (6 bases). The V end was cut by 4 bases, the J end by 4 bases, with 8 bases between. The CDR3 spans 13 residues.

The chain recombines TRBV19 with TRBJ2-3; 11 nucleotides align to TRBD2. V trimming: 5 bases; J trimming: 7 bases; junction bases outside the gene matches: 8. Germline assignment: CDR1 LNHDA and CDR2 SQIVND (reference sequence). CDR3 length equals 15 residues. Here the CDR3 reads CASSSIAGGPNTQYF. The CDR3 coding sequence is TGTGCCAGTAGTTCTATAGCGGGGGGGCCAAATACGCAGTATTTT.

This rearrangement joins TRBV7-2 to TRBJ2-7; 7 bases line up with TRBD1. V was pared by 4 bases and J by 2 bases, with 8 bases of the junction left unmatched. Germline V gene lookup returns CDR1 SGHTA and CDR2 FQGNSA. The CDR3 length is 15 residues. As DNA, the CDR3 is TGTGCCAGCAGCTCGACAGGGTTACGAACCTACGAGCAGTACTTC. Translating it yields CASSSTGLRTYEQYF.

The chain combines TRBV18 with TRBJ1-2; 8 positions match TRBD1. The germline V gene encodes CDR1 KGHSH and CDR2 LQKENI. The CDR3 has 13 amino acids. The junction had 4 bases not matched to a gene; V was cut back by 4 bases and J by 6 bases. The CDR3 DNA reads TGTGCCAGCTCACACACGACAGGGGATGGCTACACCTTC. Protein sequence: CASSHTTGDGYTF. The full variable domain, rest sourced from reference TRBV18 and TRBJ1-2, is NAGVMQNPRHLVRRRGQEARLRCSPMKGHSHVYWYRQLPEEGLKFMVYLQKENIIDESGMPKERFSAEFPKEGPSILRIQQVVRGDSAAYFCASSHTTGDGYTFGSGTRLTVV.